These 22 T cell receptor beta chains were all obtained from the same sample, sequenced in a study of OX40 agonist ivuxolimab in advanced cancers. Libraries came from the immunoSEQ multiplex PCR assay. What TCRdb holds here is the immuneACCESS table cut down to in-frame rearrangements. Part of the clones is not present; checked against another copy, under half of the missing clones reflect an unresolved V gene, and the others are unexplained. In all, the sample holds 25,000 to 35,000 clones, and 65% to 90% of those were seen once. The ten top clones hold roughly 30% of the sample. The source material was CD4+ or CD8+ T cells sorted from blood, sampled in a trial of the OX40 agonist ivuxolimab. All receptors come from an adult with an advanced solid tumor such as melanoma, head and neck, liver or kidney cancer.

V usage is TRBV6-5 and J usage is TRBJ2-3; perhaps TRBD1 as D (6 bases). Trimming pared 5 bases from V and 2 bases from J, leaving 14 bases between. CDR3 length equals 15 residues. The germline CDR1 and CDR2 sequences are MNHEY and SVGAGI. In DNA, the CDR3 is TGTGCCAGCAGTCCTAGGACAGAGAACACAGATACGCAGTATTTT. Translation: CASSPRTENTDTQYF.

The J gene is TRBJ2-1, the V gene TRBV6-5; 11 bases are shared with TRBD2. CDR1 is MNHEY and CDR2 is SVGAGI in the germline V gene. The CDR3 spans 14 residues. The ends lost 5 bases at V and 9 bases at J; junction bases unmatched: 6. In nucleotides, the CDR3 is TGTGCCAGCAGTCCCTTAGCGGGGGGGGGTGAGCAGTTCTTC. It codes for CASSPLAGGGEQFF.

The chain has TRBV6-6 and TRBJ1-2; perhaps TRBD1 as D (5 bases). The CDR3 has 16 amino acids. CDR1 and CDR2 from the germline V gene are MNHNY and SVGAGI (reference sequence). V lost 2 bases and J lost 4, with 17 bases in between. This chain's CDR3 is CASSYKAQAQGYGYTF. DNA of the CDR3: TGTGCCAGCAGTTACAAAGCCCAGGCGCAGGGCTATGGCTACACCTTC.

This rearrangement joins TRBV6-5 to TRBJ1-6; 8 bases agree with TRBD1. Germline values: CDR1 MNHEY, CDR2 SVGAGI. The ends lost 7 bases at V and 2 bases at J; junction bases unmatched: 4. This CDR3 has 15 amino acids. The CDR3 coding sequence is TGTGCCAGCAAGCAGACAGGGGCCTATAATTCACCCCTCCACTTT. It codes for CASKQTGAYNSPLHF.

J is TRBJ2-1 and V is TRBV30, with D unclear. Trimming stripped 0 bases from V and 6 bases from J, with 12 bases between. There are 14 residues in the CDR3. Germline values: CDR1 GTSNPN, CDR2 SVGIG (reference sequence). The CDR3 DNA sequence: TGTGCCTGGAGTGTAGATTTGCTTTCCAATGAGCAGTTCTTC. This sequence encodes CAWSVDLLSNEQFF.

The chain couples TRBV11-2 to TRBJ1-1; 10 bases agree with TRBD1. V trimming: 4 bases; J trimming: 0 bases; junction bases outside the gene matches: 8. Germline V gene sequence: CDR1 SGHAT, CDR2 FQNNGV. This CDR3 is 17 amino acids long. CDR3 loop: CASSSRGQGIMNTEAFF. As DNA, the CDR3 is TGTGCCAGCAGCTCGAGGGGACAGGGGATCATGAACACTGAAGCTTTCTTT.

The V and J genes are TRBV4-1 and TRBJ2-4; either TRBD1 or TRBD2 may supply D (5 bases each). Germline CDR1 MGHRA, CDR2 YSYEKL. The CDR3 has 14 amino acids. Deletions cut 0 bases from V and 5 bases from J, with 8 bases between. The CDR3 DNA sequence: TGCGCCAGCAGCCAAGAGGGACGACAAAACATTCAGTACTTC. Translation gives CASSQEGRQNIQYF.

The CDR3 is CATEAGQGAGGETQYF. CDR3 nucleotides: TGTGCCACGGAGGCGGGGCAGGGAGCGGGAGGAGAGACCCAGTACTTC. The J gene is TRBJ2-5, the V gene TRBV2; TRBD2 matches at 9 bases. The CDR3 is 16 amino acids. Losses at the gene ends were 10 bases for V and 4 bases for J; bases not matched to a gene: 16. Germline-derived CDR1 and CDR2 are SNHLY and FYNNEI.

The rearrangement joins TRBV5-1 to TRBJ2-3, with D perhaps given as TRBD1 or TRBD2 (6 bases each). CDR1 and CDR2 (germline): SGHRS, YFSETQ. Between the trimmed V and J ends, which lost 2 bases and 6 bases, there was a span of 13 bases. The CDR3 length is 14 residues. DNA of the CDR3: TGCGCCAGCAGCTTTTGGGGGGCGATGGATACGCAGTATTTT. Translating gives CASSFWGAMDTQYF. Filled out from reference TRBV5-1 and TRBJ2-3, the complete variable domain reads KAGVTQTPRYLIKTRGQQVTLSCSPISGHRSVSWYQQTPGQGLQFLFEYFSETQRNKGNFPGRFSGRQFSNSRSEMNVSTLELGDSALYLCASSFWGAMDTQYFGPGTRLTVL.

Remarks on this clone: At one end, the junction sequence differs from germline, possibly due to a read error. The gene calls are TRBV9 and TRBJ1-1, with 7 bases identical to TRBD1. In germline, CDR1 is SGDLS, CDR2 YYNGEE. The CDR3 consists of 17 residues. The CDR3 loop reads CAGSLSPGGGMNTEAFF. The CDR3 DNA follows: TGTGCCGGCAGCCTCTCCCCGGGAGGGGGCATGAACACTGAAGCTTTCTTT.

This clone was seen a single time. The chain employs TRBV6-5 and TRBJ1-2; TRBD1 might be the D (6 bases). Trimming left V 5 bases short and J 3 bases short, with 13 bases between. The CDR3 has 14 amino acids. Germline loops: CDR1 MNHEY, CDR2 SVGAGI. CDR3 bases: TGTGCCAGCAGTCCCACGGGGGCTTACTATGGCTACACCTTC. Translation gives CASSPTGAYYGYTF.

The V and J genes are TRBV9 and TRBJ2-3; TRBD2 matches 8 bases. This CDR3 is built from 19 residues. Trimming removed 0 bases from V and 0 bases from J; junction bases left unmatched: 12. CDR1 is SGDLS and CDR2 is YYNGEE in the germline V gene. The CDR3 DNA follows: TGTGCCAGCAGCGTAGGATACGAATTGACTAGCGATAGCACAGATACGCAGTATTTT. It codes for CASSVGYELTSDSTDTQYF.

The J gene is TRBJ2-7, the V gene TRBV6-4; 7 nucleotides match TRBD1. Unmatched junction bases numbered 8, after V lost 3 bases and J lost 0 bases. CDR3 size: 16 residues. Germline-derived CDR1 and CDR2 are MRHNA and SNTAGT. CDR3 DNA: TGTGCCAGCAGTGAGATTACCGGGACAGTCTCCTACGAGCAGTACTTC. Translation gives CASSEITGTVSYEQYF.

The J gene is TRBJ1-1, the V gene TRBV10-3; D unresolved. The V and J ends lost 10 bases and 1 base respectively, with 19 bases between them. CDR1 and CDR2 (germline): ENHRY, SYGVKD. CDR3 length: 15 amino acids. CDR3 coding DNA: TGTGCCACCTCGAATCCAGCAAGGTCGAACACTGAAGCTTTCTTT. Residues: CATSNPARSNTEAFF.

V gene TRBV9 combines with J gene TRBJ2-2; D call uncertain. V was pared by 4 bases and J by 4 bases, with 8 bases between. CDR1 is SGDLS and CDR2 is YYNGEE in the germline V gene. This CDR3 region has 13 residues. The CDR3 region is CASSLTLTGELFF. In DNA form, the CDR3 reads TGTGCCAGCAGCCTCACCCTCACCGGGGAGCTGTTTTTT.

The chain couples TRBV18 to TRBJ2-2, with D unclear. In germline, CDR1 is KGHSH, CDR2 LQKENI. CDR3 length: 13 residues. V dropped 8 bases and J dropped 0 bases, with 7 bases sitting between them. CDR3 residues: CASPVSNTGELFF. The DNA for the CDR3 is TGTGCCAGCCCGGTCTCGAACACCGGGGAGCTGTTTTTT.

The chain recombines TRBV11-3 with TRBJ2-5; 11 nucleotides align to TRBD2. The V gene end was trimmed by 2 bases and the J gene end by 1 base; junction bases not matched to a gene: 6. Germline V CDR1 and CDR2: SGHNT, YENEEA. The CDR3 runs to 17 residues. DNA for the CDR3: TGTGCCAGCAGCTTAACAGTAGCGGGGGGGCCCCAAGAGACCCAGTACTTC. Protein product: CASSLTVAGGPQETQYF.

The chain carries TRBV10-1 and TRBJ2-5; TRBD1 aligns across 9 bases. The V segment lost 0 bases and the J segment 2 bases; nucleotides outside the gene matches: 1. Germline V lookup: CDR1 WNHNN, CDR2 SYGVQD (reference sequence). The CDR3 is 15 amino acids. This CDR3 reads CASSESDRGQETQYF. The DNA of the CDR3 is TGCGCCAGCAGTGAGTCTGACAGGGGGCAAGAGACCCAGTACTTC.

This chain uses TRBV10-1 with TRBJ2-1, with D possibly being TRBD2 (5 bases). The germline V gene encodes CDR1 WNHNN and CDR2 SYGVQD (reference sequence). The V gene lost 2 bases and the J gene lost 7 bases, with 12 bases spanning the gap. The CDR3 length is 14 residues. CDR3 nucleotide sequence: TGCGCCAGCAGTGAGGATGGGAGTGTGAATGAGCAGTTCTTC. Translating gives CASSEDGSVNEQFF.

This chain connects TRBV7-2 to TRBJ2-4; 10 nucleotides line up with TRBD1. J lost 8 bases, V lost 5 bases, and 6 bases had no gene match. The CDR3 totals 14 residues. Germline loops: CDR1 SGHTA, CDR2 FQGNSA. The CDR3 DNA sequence: TGTGCCAGCAGCGTCGGGACAGGGGTGGACATTCAGTACTTC. As protein: CASSVGTGVDIQYF.

V usage is TRBV6-1 and J usage is TRBJ2-3; 9 bases are a match to TRBD2. CDR1 is MNHNS and CDR2 is SASEGT in the germline V gene. This CDR3 region has 16 residues. V dropped 1 base and J dropped 2; count of bases not matched to a gene: 4. CDR3 nucleotide sequence: TGTGCCAGCAGTGAAGTGGGACTAGCCGACACAGATACGCAGTATTTT. Amino acids: CASSEVGLADTDTQYF.

V is TRBV19 and J is TRBJ1-1; D not certain. Looked up from germline, CDR1 is LNHDA and CDR2 is SQIVND (reference sequence). Trimming pared 5 bases from V and 6 bases from J, leaving 10 bases between. This CDR3 comprises 12 residues. CDR3 DNA sequence: TGTGCCAGTAGTCTAGGTAGGGCTGAAGCTTTCTTT. This codes for CASSLGRAEAFF.